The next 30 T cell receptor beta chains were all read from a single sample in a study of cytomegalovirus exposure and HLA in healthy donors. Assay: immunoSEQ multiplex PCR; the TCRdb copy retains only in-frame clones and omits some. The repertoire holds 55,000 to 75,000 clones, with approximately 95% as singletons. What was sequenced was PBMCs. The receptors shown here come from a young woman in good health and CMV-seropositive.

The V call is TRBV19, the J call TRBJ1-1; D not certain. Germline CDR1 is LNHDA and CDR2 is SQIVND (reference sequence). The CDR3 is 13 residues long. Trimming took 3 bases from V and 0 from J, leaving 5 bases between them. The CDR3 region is CASSINMNTEAFF. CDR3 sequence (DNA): TGTGCCAGTAGTATCAACATGAACACTGAAGCTTTCTTT.

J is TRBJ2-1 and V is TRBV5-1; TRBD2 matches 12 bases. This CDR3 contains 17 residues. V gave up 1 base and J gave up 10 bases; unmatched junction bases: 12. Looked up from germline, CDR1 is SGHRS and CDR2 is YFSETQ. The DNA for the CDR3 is TGCGCCAGCAGCTTGACGACTAGCGGGGGCCTGGGATGGGAGCAGTTCTTC. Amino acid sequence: CASSLTTSGGLGWEQFF.

CDR3 sequence (DNA): TGTGCCAGCAGCGTATCAGGGGGCTCTCAGCCCCAGCATTTT. The encoded protein is CASSVSGGSQPQHF. The chain is built from TRBV9 and TRBJ1-5, with 8 bases lining up with TRBD1. Trimming cost V 1 base and J 6 bases; bases outside gene matches: 3. Germline CDR1 SGDLS, CDR2 YYNGEE. This CDR3 contains 14 residues. Drawing the rest from reference TRBV9 and TRBJ1-5, the complete variable domain is DSGVTQTPKHLITATGQRVTLRCSPRSGDLSVYWYQQSLDQGLQFLIQYYNGEERAKGNILERFSAQQFPDLHSELNLSSLELGDSALYFCASSVSGGSQPQHFGDGTRLSIL.

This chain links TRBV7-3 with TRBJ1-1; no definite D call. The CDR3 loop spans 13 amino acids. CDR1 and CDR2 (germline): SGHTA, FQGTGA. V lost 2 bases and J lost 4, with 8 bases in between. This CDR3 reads CASSLSLSTEAFF. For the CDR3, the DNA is TGTGCCAGCAGCTTATCCCTCTCCACTGAAGCTTTCTTT.

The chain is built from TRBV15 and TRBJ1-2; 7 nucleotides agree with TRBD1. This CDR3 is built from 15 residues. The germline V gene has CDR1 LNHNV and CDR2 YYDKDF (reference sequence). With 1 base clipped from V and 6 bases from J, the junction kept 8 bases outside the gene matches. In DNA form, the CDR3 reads TGTGCCACCAGCAGAGGACAGGGTATAGGCGATGGCTACACCTTC. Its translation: CATSRGQGIGDGYTF.

CDR3 protein: CASSTHGTGGAETQYF. The CDR3 DNA sequence: TGTGCCAGTAGTACCCACGGGACAGGGGGCGCCGAGACCCAGTACTTC. This chain links TRBV19 with TRBJ2-5; 12 bases map to TRBD1. V dropped 4 bases and J dropped 5; count of bases not matched to a gene: 8. CDR1 is LNHDA, CDR2 SQIVND, per germline (reference sequence). The CDR3 covers 16 residues.

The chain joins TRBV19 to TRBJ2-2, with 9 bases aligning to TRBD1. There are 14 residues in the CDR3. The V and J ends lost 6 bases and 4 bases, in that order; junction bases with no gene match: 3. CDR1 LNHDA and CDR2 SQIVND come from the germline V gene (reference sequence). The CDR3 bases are TGTGCCAGTAGGGGGACAGGGTTCACCGGGGAGCTGTTTTTT. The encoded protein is CASRGTGFTGELFF.

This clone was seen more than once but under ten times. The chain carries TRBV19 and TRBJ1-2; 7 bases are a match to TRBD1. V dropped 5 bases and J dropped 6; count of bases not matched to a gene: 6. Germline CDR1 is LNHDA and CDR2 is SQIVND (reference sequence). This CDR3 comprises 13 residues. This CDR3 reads CASSEGAEDGYTF. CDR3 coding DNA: TGTGCCAGTAGTGAGGGGGCGGAAGATGGCTACACCTTC.

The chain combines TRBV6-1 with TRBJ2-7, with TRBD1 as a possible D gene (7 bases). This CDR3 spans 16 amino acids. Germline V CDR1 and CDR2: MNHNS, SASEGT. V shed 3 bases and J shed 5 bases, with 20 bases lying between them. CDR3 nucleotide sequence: TGTGCCAGCAGTGAGACTGTCAGGGGGGTTGTGAACGAGCAGTACTTC. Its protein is CASSETVRGVVNEQYF.

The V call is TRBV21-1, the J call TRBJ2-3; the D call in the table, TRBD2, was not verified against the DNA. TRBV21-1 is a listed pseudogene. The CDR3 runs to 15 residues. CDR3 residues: CARGVSGRLADTQYF. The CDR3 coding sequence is TGTGCCAGGGGGGTTAGCGGGAGGTTGGCAGATACGCAGTATTTT.

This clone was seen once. DNA of the CDR3: TGTGCCAGCAGCGCCAAACCGTACTACCTCTACGAGCAGTACTTC. Amino acid sequence: CASSAKPYYLYEQYF. The chain links TRBV7-3 to TRBJ2-7; unclear D gene. The germline gives CDR1 SGHTA, CDR2 FQGTGA. The CDR3 extends over 15 amino acids. V shed 5 bases and J shed 3 bases, with 17 bases lying between them.

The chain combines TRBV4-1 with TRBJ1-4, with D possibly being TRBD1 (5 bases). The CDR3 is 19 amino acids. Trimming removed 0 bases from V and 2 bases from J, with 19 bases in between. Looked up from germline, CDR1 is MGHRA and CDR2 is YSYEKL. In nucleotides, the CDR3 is TGCGCCAGCAGCCAAGATCGAGGGGTCAGCCGGGAGACTAATGAAAAACTGTTTTTT. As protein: CASSQDRGVSRETNEKLFF.

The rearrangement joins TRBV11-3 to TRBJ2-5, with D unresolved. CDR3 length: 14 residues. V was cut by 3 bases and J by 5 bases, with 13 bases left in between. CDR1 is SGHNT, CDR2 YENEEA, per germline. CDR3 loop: CASSFGSSAETQYF. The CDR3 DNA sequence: TGTGCCAGCAGCTTCGGGTCTAGTGCGGAGACCCAGTACTTC.

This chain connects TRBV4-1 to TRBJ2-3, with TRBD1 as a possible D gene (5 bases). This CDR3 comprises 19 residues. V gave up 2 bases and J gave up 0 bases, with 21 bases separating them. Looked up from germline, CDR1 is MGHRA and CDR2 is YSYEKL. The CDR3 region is CASSQPFGRGASSTDTQYF. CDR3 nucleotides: TGCGCCAGCAGCCAACCCTTCGGACGTGGGGCCTCTAGCACAGATACGCAGTATTTT.

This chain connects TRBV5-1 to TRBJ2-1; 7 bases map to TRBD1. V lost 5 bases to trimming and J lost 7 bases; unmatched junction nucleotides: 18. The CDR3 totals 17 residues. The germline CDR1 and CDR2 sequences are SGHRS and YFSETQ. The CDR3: CASSLRPPQGVGNEQFF. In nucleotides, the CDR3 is TGCGCCAGCAGTCTCCGACCACCCCAGGGGGTAGGTAATGAGCAGTTCTTC.

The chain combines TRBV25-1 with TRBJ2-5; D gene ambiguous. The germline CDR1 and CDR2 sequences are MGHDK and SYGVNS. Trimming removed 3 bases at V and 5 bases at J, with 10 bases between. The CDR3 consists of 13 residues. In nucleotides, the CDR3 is TGTGCCAGCAGTGAGCCAGGAAGGGAGACCCAGTACTTC. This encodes CASSEPGRETQYF.

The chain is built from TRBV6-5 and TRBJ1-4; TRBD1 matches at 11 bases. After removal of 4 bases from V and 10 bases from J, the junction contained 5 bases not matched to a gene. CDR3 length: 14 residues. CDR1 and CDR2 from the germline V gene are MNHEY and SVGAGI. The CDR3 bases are TGTGCCAGCAGTTGGACAGGGGGCGTGGGAAAACTGTTTTTT. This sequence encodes CASSWTGGVGKLFF.

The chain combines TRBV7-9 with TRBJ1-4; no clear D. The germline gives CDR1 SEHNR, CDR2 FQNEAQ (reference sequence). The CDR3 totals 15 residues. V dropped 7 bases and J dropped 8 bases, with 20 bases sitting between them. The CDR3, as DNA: TGTGCCAGCATCGGGCTTAAGGGAGGAAGGGAAAAACTGTTTTTT. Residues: CASIGLKGGREKLFF.

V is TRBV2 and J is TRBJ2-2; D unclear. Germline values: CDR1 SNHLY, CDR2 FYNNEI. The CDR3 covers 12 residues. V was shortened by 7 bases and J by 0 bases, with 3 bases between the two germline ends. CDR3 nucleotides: TGTGCCAGCACAGCGAACACCGGGGAGCTGTTTTTT. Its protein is CASTANTGELFF.

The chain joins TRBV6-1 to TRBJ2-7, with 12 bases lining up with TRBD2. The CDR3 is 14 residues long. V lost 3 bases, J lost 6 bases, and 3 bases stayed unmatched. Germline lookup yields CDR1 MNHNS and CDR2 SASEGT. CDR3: CASSDLAGGFEQYF. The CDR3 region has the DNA TGTGCCAGCAGTGATCTAGCGGGAGGGTTCGAGCAGTACTTC.

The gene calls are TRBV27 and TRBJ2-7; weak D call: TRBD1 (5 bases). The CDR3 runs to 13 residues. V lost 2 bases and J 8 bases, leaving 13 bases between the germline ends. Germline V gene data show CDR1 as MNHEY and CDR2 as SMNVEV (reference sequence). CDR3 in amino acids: CASSLRLDTKQYF. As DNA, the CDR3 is TGTGCCAGCAGTTTAAGGTTGGACACCAAGCAGTACTTC.

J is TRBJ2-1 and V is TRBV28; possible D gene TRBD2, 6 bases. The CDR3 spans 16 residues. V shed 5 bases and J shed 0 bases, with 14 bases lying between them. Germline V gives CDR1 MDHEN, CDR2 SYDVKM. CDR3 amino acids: CASSTLAGSSYNEQFF. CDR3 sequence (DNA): TGTGCCAGCAGTACCCTTGCGGGAAGCTCCTACAATGAGCAGTTCTTC.

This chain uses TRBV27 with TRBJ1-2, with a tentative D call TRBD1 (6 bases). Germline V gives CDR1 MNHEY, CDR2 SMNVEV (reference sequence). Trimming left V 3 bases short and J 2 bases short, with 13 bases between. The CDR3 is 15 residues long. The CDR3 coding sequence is TGTGCCAGCAGTTTGGGGGGGGACATAAACTATGGCTACACCTTC. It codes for CASSLGGDINYGYTF.

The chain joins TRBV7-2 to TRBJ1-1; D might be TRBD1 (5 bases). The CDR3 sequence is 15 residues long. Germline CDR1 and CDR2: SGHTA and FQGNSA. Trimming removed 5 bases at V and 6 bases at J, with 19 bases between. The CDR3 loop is CASSRTGGGRAEAFF. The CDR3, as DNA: TGTGCCAGCAGCCGCACCGGGGGTGGAAGGGCTGAAGCTTTCTTT.

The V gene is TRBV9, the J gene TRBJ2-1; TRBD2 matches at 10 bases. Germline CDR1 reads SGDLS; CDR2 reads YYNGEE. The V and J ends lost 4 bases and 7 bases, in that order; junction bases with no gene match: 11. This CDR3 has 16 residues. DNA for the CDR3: TGTGCCAGCAGCTCACCGAGCGGGAGGGCCAGAAATGAGCAGTTCTTC. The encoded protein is CASSSPSGRARNEQFF.

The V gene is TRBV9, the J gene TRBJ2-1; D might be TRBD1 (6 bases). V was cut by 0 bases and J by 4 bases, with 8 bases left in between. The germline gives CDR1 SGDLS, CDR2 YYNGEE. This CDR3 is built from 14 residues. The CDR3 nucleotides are TGTGCCAGCAGCGTAGGGGGGCGGTACAATGAGCAGTTCTTC. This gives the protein CASSVGGRYNEQFF.

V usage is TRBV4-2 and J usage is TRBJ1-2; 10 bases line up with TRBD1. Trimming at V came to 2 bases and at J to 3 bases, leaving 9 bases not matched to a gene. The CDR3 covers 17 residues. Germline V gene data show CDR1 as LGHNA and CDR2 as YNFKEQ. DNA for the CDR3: TGTGCCAGCAGCCAAACCGGGACAGGGGTGGGCGACTATGGCTACACCTTC. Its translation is CASSQTGTGVGDYGYTF.

CDR3 DNA sequence: TGTGCCAGCAGCTTAATAGGGGGGGTCGATACGCAGTATTTT. Protein sequence: CASSLIGGVDTQYF. The rearrangement links TRBV7-3 to TRBJ2-3; possibly TRBD2 for D (7 bases). Germline values: CDR1 SGHTA, CDR2 FQGTGA. This CDR3 contains 14 residues. With 1 base removed from V and 6 bases from J, the gap between germline ends came to 11 bases.

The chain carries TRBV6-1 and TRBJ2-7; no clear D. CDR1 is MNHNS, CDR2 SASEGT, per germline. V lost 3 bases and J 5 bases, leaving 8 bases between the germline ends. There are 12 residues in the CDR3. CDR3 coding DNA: TGTGCCAGCAGTGATGTCAGTAACGAGCAGTACTTC. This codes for CASSDVSNEQYF.

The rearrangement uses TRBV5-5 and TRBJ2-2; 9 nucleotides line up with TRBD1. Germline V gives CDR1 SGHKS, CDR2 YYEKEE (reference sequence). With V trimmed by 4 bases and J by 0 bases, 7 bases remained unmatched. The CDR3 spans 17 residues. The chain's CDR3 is CASSRTGVLANTGELFF. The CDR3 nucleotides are TGTGCCAGCAGCCGGACAGGGGTACTAGCGAACACCGGGGAGCTGTTTTTT. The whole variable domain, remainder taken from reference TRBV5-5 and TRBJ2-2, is DAGVTQSPTHLIKTRGQQVTLRCSPISGHKSVSWYQQVLGQGPQFIFQYYEKEERGRGNFPDRFSARQFPNYSSELNVNALLLGDSALYLCASSRTGVLANTGELFFGEGSRLTVL.